A single sample gave rise to the 25 T cell receptor beta chains below, sequenced in a study of beta chain features in type 1 diabetes. Expressed TCRB transcripts were sequenced, since all the RNA that had been isolated was reverse transcribed. TCRdb's table, derived via immunoSEQ multiplex PCR, lists solely in-frame clones and lacks some. The data hold about 140,000 clones, with under 11% observed a single time. Sequencing was carried out using naive CD4+ T cells from blood. The receptors derive from a young man in good health.

V is TRBV6-1 and J is TRBJ1-1; D might be TRBD1 (6 bases). Trimming pared 0 bases from V and 8 bases from J, leaving 10 bases between. Germline V CDR1 and CDR2: MNHNS, SASEGT. CDR3 length: 13 amino acids. CDR3 nucleotides: TGTGCCAGCAGTGAAGCGGACAGAGACGAAGCTTTCTTT. Translated: CASSEADRDEAFF.

This chain joins TRBV2 and TRBJ2-2; 8 bases line up with TRBD2. J lost 7 bases, V lost 7 bases, and 5 bases had no gene match. CDR1 is SNHLY and CDR2 is FYNNEI in the germline V gene. The CDR3 sequence is 13 residues long. For the CDR3, the DNA is TGTGCCAGCACCCCACGGGGGGGCGGGGAGCTGTTTTTT. Amino acids: CASTPRGGGELFF.

This rearrangement joins TRBV6-1 to TRBJ2-4; D is unresolved. Trimming removed 8 bases at V and 0 bases at J, with 8 bases between. The CDR3 loop spans 13 amino acids. Germline-derived CDR1 and CDR2 are MNHNS and SASEGT. The CDR3 DNA reads TGTGCCAGCTTGCTTAGAGCCAAAAACATTCAGTACTTC. The encoded protein is CASLLRAKNIQYF.

J is TRBJ1-1 and V is TRBV6-1; D call uncertain. Trimming removed 4 bases from V and 0 bases from J, with 12 bases in between. This CDR3 is built from 15 residues. CDR1 is MNHNS and CDR2 is SASEGT in the germline V gene. The CDR3 bases are TGTGCCAGCAGTGTCTTGACAAGGATGAACACTGAAGCTTTCTTT. Protein product: CASSVLTRMNTEAFF.

In its sample, this clone was seen a few times. The V and J genes are TRBV5-1 and TRBJ1-6; D gene unclear. Germline V gene data show CDR1 as SGHRS and CDR2 as YFSETQ. Trimming left V 1 base short and J 7 bases short, with 9 bases between. The CDR3 is 14 residues long. The CDR3 region is CASSLNGNNSPLHF. The CDR3 DNA sequence: TGCGCCAGCAGCTTGAACGGGAACAATTCACCCCTCCACTTT.

The chain couples TRBV12-1 to TRBJ2-2; no check of the table's D call, TRBD2, against the DNA was made. TRBV12-1 is an annotated pseudogene. This CDR3 contains 16 residues. In nucleotides, the CDR3 is TGTGCCAGCAGCTTTGACGGGGGGCTGGACACCGGGGAGCTGTTTTTT. It yields the protein CASSFDGGLDTGELFF.

The chain joins TRBV2 to TRBJ2-2; 12 bases line up with TRBD2. This CDR3 comprises 16 residues. Germline values: CDR1 SNHLY, CDR2 FYNNEI. V gave up 6 bases and J gave up 7 bases; unmatched junction bases: 9. The CDR3, as DNA: TGTGCCAGCAGGTGGACTAGCGGGGATGGGGGCGGGGAGCTGTTTTTT. The encoded protein is CASRWTSGDGGGELFF.

This clone was seen repeatedly, ten times or more. The rearrangement joins TRBV29-1 to TRBJ2-7; 10 bases align to TRBD1. Germline V lookup: CDR1 SQVTM, CDR2 ANQGSEA. This CDR3 has 12 amino acids. J was trimmed by 7 bases and V by 7 bases; bases with no gene match: 7. The CDR3 sequence is CSAAWTGGEQYF. In DNA, the CDR3 is TGCAGCGCTGCTTGGACAGGGGGGGAGCAGTACTTC.

This chain joins TRBV5-1 and TRBJ2-7; D gene unclear. The CDR3 length is 13 residues. The germline V gene encodes CDR1 SGHRS and CDR2 YFSETQ. With 1 base removed from V and 5 bases from J, the gap between germline ends came to 10 bases. The CDR3 bases are TGCGCCAGCAGCTTGCTTACAGATCACGAGCAGTACTTC. It encodes CASSLLTDHEQYF.

This clone showed up just a few times. The rearrangement uses TRBV19 and TRBJ1-6; unclear D gene. The CDR3 runs to 12 residues. The germline gives CDR1 LNHDA, CDR2 SQIVND (reference sequence). Trimming removed 3 bases at V and 11 bases at J, with 8 bases between. The CDR3 sequence: CASSMPAAPLHF. The CDR3 bases are TGTGCCAGTAGTATGCCGGCGGCACCCCTCCACTTT.

This clone came up a few times. The gene calls are TRBV7-8 and TRBJ2-7; no clear D gene. The CDR3 has 14 amino acids. Germline CDR1 and CDR2: SGHVS and FQNEAQ. Trimming pared 4 bases from V and 2 bases from J, leaving 12 bases between. This CDR3 reads CASSSTSLPYEQYF. For the CDR3, the DNA is TGTGCCAGCAGCTCTACCTCGCTCCCCTACGAGCAGTACTTC.

This clone was seen a few times. V is TRBV5-1 and J is TRBJ2-1, with 8 bases that match TRBD2. J lost 1 base, V lost 0 bases, and 0 bases had no gene match. The CDR3 totals 15 residues. From germline, CDR1 is SGHRS and CDR2 YFSETQ. The CDR3 protein is CASSLGGGSYNEQFF. The CDR3 nucleotides read TGCGCCAGCAGCTTGGGCGGGGGGTCCTACAATGAGCAGTTCTTC.

This clone was seen just once. The chain couples TRBV7-2 to TRBJ2-7, with 12 bases that match TRBD2. The CDR3 has 14 residues. The trim removed 7 bases at V and 3 bases at J, leaving 4 bases unmatched. Looked up from germline, CDR1 is SGHTA and CDR2 is FQGNSA. The DNA of the CDR3 is TGTGCCAGCACCCTAGCGGGGGGGATCTACGAGCAGTACTTC. It is translated as CASTLAGGIYEQYF.

The chain couples TRBV5-1 to TRBJ1-6; 8 bases fit TRBD1. V lost 2 bases, J lost 10 bases, and 8 bases stayed unmatched. The CDR3 spans 15 residues. In germline, CDR1 is SGHRS, CDR2 YFSETQ. CDR3 protein: CASSLLTGERSPLHF. In DNA, the CDR3 is TGCGCCAGCAGCTTACTGACAGGGGAGAGATCACCCCTCCACTTT.

The V gene is TRBV27, the J gene TRBJ2-1; possibly TRBD1 for D (6 bases). The CDR3 contains 14 residues. The V end was cut by 8 bases, the J end by 6 bases, with 17 bases between. The germline V gene has CDR1 MNHEY and CDR2 SMNVEV (reference sequence). The CDR3 bases are TGTGCCAGCCGGTCACAGGGAGATAGCAATGAGCAGTTCTTC. Residues: CASRSQGDSNEQFF.

The chain joins TRBV9 to TRBJ2-7, with 10 bases matching TRBD2. Losses at the gene ends were 3 bases for V and 0 bases for J; bases not matched to a gene: 3. The CDR3 runs 15 residues. The germline gives CDR1 SGDLS, CDR2 YYNGEE. CDR3 DNA sequence: TGTGCCAGCAGCGGAACTAGCGGGGACTCCTACGAGCAGTACTTC. Translation gives CASSGTSGDSYEQYF.

This clone was picked up a small number of times. V and J are TRBV5-1 and TRBJ1-2, with D tentatively TRBD1 (5 bases). The V gene's germline CDR1 is SGHRS and CDR2 YFSETQ. Trimming removed 3 bases from V and 3 bases from J, with 9 bases in between. CDR3 length: 13 residues. The CDR3, as DNA: TGCGCCAGCAGCTCCACAGGTGACTATGGCTACACCTTC. Protein sequence: CASSSTGDYGYTF.

The chain joins TRBV5-4 to TRBJ2-1; 9 bases are shared with TRBD2. With 0 bases clipped from V and 7 bases from J, the junction kept 5 bases outside the gene matches. Germline V lookup: CDR1 SGHNT, CDR2 YYREEE (reference sequence). CDR3 size: 15 residues. The CDR3 loop is CASSLGGGASNEQFF. Written as DNA, the CDR3 is TGTGCCAGCAGCTTGGGCGGGGGGGCCTCAAATGAGCAGTTCTTC.

V usage is TRBV29-1 and J usage is TRBJ2-1, with 7 nucleotides matching TRBD1. The CDR3 is made up of 14 amino acids. V was clipped by 1 base and J by 7 bases; unmatched bases: 7. CDR1 is SQVTM, CDR2 ANQGSEA, per germline. The CDR3: CSVEVRGWSNEQFF. The CDR3 DNA sequence: TGCAGCGTTGAAGTCAGGGGGTGGTCAAATGAGCAGTTCTTC.

This clone was seen more than once but under ten times. This chain uses TRBV18 with TRBJ2-1, with D perhaps matching TRBD2 (5 bases). This CDR3 has 16 amino acids. Germline V gives CDR1 KGHSH, CDR2 LQKENI. V lost 4 bases to trimming and J lost 4 bases, with 17 bases between them. The CDR3 coding sequence is TGTGCCAGCTCACAGTTGTTCACGGGGTCTTACAATGAGCAGTTCTTC. This sequence encodes CASSQLFTGSYNEQFF.

This clone was counted between two and nine times. The chain uses TRBV12-5 and TRBJ1-2; possibly TRBD1 for D (5 bases). Germline V lookup: CDR1 LGHNT, CDR2 FRNRAP. The CDR3 spans 13 residues. V was shortened by 6 bases and J by 5 bases, with 13 bases between the two germline ends. The CDR3 sequence is CASGLDSIYGYTF. In DNA form, the CDR3 reads TGTGCTAGTGGCCTCGACAGTATTTATGGCTACACCTTC.

This clone was recorded a few times. This rearrangement joins TRBV27 to TRBJ2-7, with 10 bases identical to TRBD1. This CDR3 region has 16 residues. In germline, CDR1 is MNHEY, CDR2 SMNVEV (reference sequence). After removal of 4 bases from V and 0 bases from J, the junction contained 6 bases not matched to a gene. CDR3 coding DNA: TGTGCCAGCAGTTCAGGCGGGACAGGGGCCTCCTACGAGCAGTACTTC. This codes for CASSSGGTGASYEQYF.

This clone was seen a few times. This chain uses TRBV2 with TRBJ2-1, with 9 bases lining up with TRBD1. Germline CDR1 is SNHLY and CDR2 is FYNNEI. V lost 1 base to trimming and J lost 6 bases; unmatched junction nucleotides: 7. This CDR3 has 16 residues. Here the CDR3 DNA reads TGTGCCAGCAGTGAAGGGGGACAGGGAAGAGGCAATGAGCAGTTCTTC. This translates into CASSEGGQGRGNEQFF.

This clone has more than one count but fewer than ten. The rearrangement links TRBV4-1 to TRBJ2-1, with 9 bases identical to TRBD1. The CDR3 has 15 residues. The V gene's germline CDR1 is MGHRA and CDR2 YSYEKL. V was pared by 4 bases and J by 9 bases, with 10 bases of the junction left unmatched. This chain's CDR3 is CASSPRDRASGEQFF. CDR3 nucleotide sequence: TGCGCCAGCAGCCCCCGGGACAGGGCTTCCGGTGAGCAGTTCTTC.

In this sample, this clone turned up a few times. CDR3 DNA sequence: TGTGCCAGCACCCCGGGGGACAGGGGTTCTATGACCCAGTACTTC. This gives the protein CASTPGDRGSMTQYF. The V gene is TRBV7-9, the J gene TRBJ2-5, with 10 bases identical to TRBD1. The CDR3 totals 15 residues. J was trimmed by 7 bases and V by 7 bases; bases with no gene match: 12. Germline loops: CDR1 SEHNR, CDR2 FQNEAQ (reference sequence).